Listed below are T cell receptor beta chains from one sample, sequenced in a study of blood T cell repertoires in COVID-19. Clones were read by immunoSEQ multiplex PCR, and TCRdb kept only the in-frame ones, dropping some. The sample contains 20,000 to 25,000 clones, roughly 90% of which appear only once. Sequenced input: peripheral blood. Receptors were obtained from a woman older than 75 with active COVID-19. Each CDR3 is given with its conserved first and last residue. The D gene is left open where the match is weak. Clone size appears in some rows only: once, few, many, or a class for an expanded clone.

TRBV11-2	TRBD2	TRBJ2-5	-	CASSSRTSGGGETQYF	TGTGCCAGCAGCTCCCGGACTAGCGGGGGAGGTGAGACCCAGTACTTC
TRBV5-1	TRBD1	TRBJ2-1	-	CASSLGGTGGHEQFF	TGCGCCAGCAGCTTGGGCGGGACAGGGGGTCATGAGCAGTTCTTC
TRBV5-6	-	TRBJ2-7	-	CASSYDSSYEQYF	TGTGCCAGCAGCTACGACAGTTCCTACGAGCAGTACTTC
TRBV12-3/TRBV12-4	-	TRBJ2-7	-	CASSLWQDYEQYF	TGTGCCAGCAGTTTATGGCAGGACTACGAGCAGTACTTC
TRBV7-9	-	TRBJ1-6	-	CASSLGAGAYSPLHF	TGTGCCAGCAGCTTAGGGGCAGGGGCTTATTCACCCCTCCACTTT
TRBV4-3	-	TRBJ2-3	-	CASSQNPLGGPDTQYF	TGCGCCAGCAGCCAAAACCCTCTCGGGGGGCCGGATACGCAGTATTTT
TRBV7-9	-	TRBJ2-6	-	CASSIRSGTGANVLTF	TGTGCCAGCAGCATTAGGTCGGGAACTGGGGCCAACGTCCTGACTTTC
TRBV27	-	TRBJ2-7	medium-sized	CASSPPEGSEQYF	TGTGCCAGCAGTCCTCCCGAGGGAAGCGAGCAGTACTTC
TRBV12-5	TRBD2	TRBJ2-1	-	CASDQIAGAYNEQFF	TGTGCTAGTGACCAAATAGCGGGGGCCTACAATGAGCAGTTCTTC
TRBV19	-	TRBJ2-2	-	CASSRQPHNTGELFF	TGTGCCAGTAGTCGACAGCCCCACAACACCGGGGAGCTGTTTTTT
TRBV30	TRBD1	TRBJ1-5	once	CAWSVGTGAQPQHF	TGTGCCTGGAGTGTAGGGACAGGGGCCCAGCCCCAGCATTTT
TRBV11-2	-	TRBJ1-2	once	CASSFRDYGYTF	TGTGCCAGCAGCTTCCGGGACTATGGCTACACCTTC
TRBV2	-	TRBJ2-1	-	CASSEVAGPYNEQFF	TGTGCCAGCAGTGAAGTTGCGGGGCCTTACAATGAGCAGTTCTTC
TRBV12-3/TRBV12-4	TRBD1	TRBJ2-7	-	CASGASTGAEQYF	TGTGCCAGCGGAGCGTCGACAGGGGCCGAGCAGTACTTC